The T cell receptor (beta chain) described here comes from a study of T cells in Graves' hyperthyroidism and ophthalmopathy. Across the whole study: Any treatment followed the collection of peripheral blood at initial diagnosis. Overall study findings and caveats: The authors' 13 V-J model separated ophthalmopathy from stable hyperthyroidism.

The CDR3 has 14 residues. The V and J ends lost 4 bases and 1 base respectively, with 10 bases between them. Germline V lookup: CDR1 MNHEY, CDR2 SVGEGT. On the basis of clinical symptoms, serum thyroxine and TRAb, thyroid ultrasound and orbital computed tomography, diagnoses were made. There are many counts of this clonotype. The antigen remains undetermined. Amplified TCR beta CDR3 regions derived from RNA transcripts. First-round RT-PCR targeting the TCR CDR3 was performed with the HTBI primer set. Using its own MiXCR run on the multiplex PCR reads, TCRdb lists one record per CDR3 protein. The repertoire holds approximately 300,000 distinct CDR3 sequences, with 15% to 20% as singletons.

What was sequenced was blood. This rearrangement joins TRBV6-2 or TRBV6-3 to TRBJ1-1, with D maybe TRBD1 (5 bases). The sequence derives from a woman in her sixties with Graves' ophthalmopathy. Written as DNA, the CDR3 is TGTGCCAGCAGTTCACGACAGCGGAACACTGAAGCTTTCTTT. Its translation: CASSSRQRNTEAFF.